This T cell receptor (beta chain) stems from a study of T cell responses to AZD1222 COVID-19 vaccine. Assay: immunoSEQ multiplex PCR; the TCRdb copy retains only in-frame clones and omits some. The sample consists of around 130,000 clones, just under 95% of them appearing once. Study conclusions and caveats: At baseline, just a handful of AZD1222 recipients tested seropositive.

Comment on this clone: Its antigen is currently unknown.

The sequencing used peripheral blood, collected 28 days after the second AZD1222 dose. The receptor's source is an adult who received the AZD1222 COVID-19 vaccine.

CDR3 in DNA: TGTGCCAGCAGTAGAGAACTGACGGTTGACTACGAGCAGTACTTC. Protein product: CASSRELTVDYEQYF. V gene TRBV2 combines with J gene TRBJ2-7; D gene ambiguous. CDR1 is SNHLY, CDR2 FYNNEI, per germline. V was shortened by 5 bases and J by 3 bases, with 17 bases between the two germline ends. The CDR3 has 15 amino acids.